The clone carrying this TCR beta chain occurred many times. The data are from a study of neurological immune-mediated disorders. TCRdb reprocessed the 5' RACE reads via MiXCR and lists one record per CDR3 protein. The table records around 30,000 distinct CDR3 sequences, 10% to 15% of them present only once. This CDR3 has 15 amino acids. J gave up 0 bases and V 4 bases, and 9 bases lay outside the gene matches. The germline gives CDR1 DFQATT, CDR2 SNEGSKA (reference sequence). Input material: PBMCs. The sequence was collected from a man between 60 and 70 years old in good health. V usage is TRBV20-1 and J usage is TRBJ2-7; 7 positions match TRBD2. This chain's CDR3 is CSAIALTGGSYEQYF. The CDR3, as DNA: TGCAGTGCTATAGCCCTGACGGGAGGCTCCTACGAGCAGTACTTC.